A selection of T cell receptor beta chains follows, all from one sample in a study of OX40 agonist ivuxolimab in advanced cancers. Produced via immunoSEQ multiplex PCR; TCRdb's table is partial and in-frame only. The sample gives about 48,000 clones, about 91% of which show up once; about 10% is in the top ten. Here the sequenced sample was CD4+ or CD8+ T cells sorted from blood, taken in a trial of the OX40 agonist ivuxolimab. The receptors stem from an adult with an advanced solid tumor such as melanoma, head and neck, liver or kidney cancer. CDR3s include the opening cysteine and the closing phenylalanine or tryptophan. Each record gives: CDR3 protein, CDR3 DNA, V gene, D gene, J gene, clone size. The D gene is left open where the match is weak. Expanded clones get a size class; other rows say once, few or many, or leave the size out.

CDR3: CATSRVDSHTEAFF
DNA: TGTGCCACCAGCAGAGTCGATTCTCACACTGAAGCTTTCTTT
V: TRBV15
D: NA
J: TRBJ1-1
size: NA

CDR3: CASSEAGNTEAFF
DNA: TGTGCCAGCAGTGAAGCGGGGAACACTGAAGCTTTCTTT
V: TRBV2
D: NA
J: TRBJ1-1
size: few

CDR3: CASSQMLEGEQYF
DNA: TGCGCCAGCAGCCAGATGTTAGAGGGTGAGCAGTACTTC
V: TRBV4-1
D: NA
J: TRBJ2-7
size: once

CDR3: CASRLLTGVDYGYTF
DNA: TGTGCCAGCAGACTATTGACAGGGGTAGACTATGGCTACACCTTC
V: TRBV6-5
D: TRBD1
J: TRBJ1-2
size: NA

CDR3: CASSQDLGLSSTDTQYF
DNA: TGCGCCAGCAGCCAAGATTTAGGCCTCTCTAGCACAGATACGCAGTATTTT
V: TRBV4-1
D: NA
J: TRBJ2-3
size: NA

CDR3: CASSPEAPSGANVLTF
DNA: TGTGCCAGCAGCCCGGAGGCCCCGTCGGGGGCCAACGTCCTGACTTTC
V: TRBV9
D: NA
J: TRBJ2-6
size: NA

CDR3: CASSLGPAGNTEAFF
DNA: TGTGCCAGCAGCTTAGGGCCCGCGGGGAACACTGAAGCTTTCTTT
V: TRBV7-9
D: NA
J: TRBJ1-1
size: NA

CDR3: CASSQEPTVNYEQYF
DNA: TGCGCCAGCAGCCAAGAGCCTACAGTAAACTACGAGCAGTACTTC
V: TRBV4-1
D: NA
J: TRBJ2-7
size: NA

CDR3: CASSFEFGTGGLGTEAFF
DNA: TGTGCCAGCAGCTTTGAGTTTGGGACAGGGGGCCTAGGCACTGAAGCTTTCTTT
V: TRBV5-8
D: TRBD1
J: TRBJ1-1
size: NA

CDR3: CASHREGAGEQYF
DNA: TGTGCCAGCCACCGCGAGGGGGCAGGGGAGCAGTACTTC
V: TRBV5-4
D: TRBD1
J: TRBJ2-7
size: NA

CDR3: CASSSPSGSDEQFF
DNA: TGTGCCAGCAGCTCGCCTAGCGGGAGCGATGAGCAGTTCTTC
V: TRBV7-3
D: TRBD2
J: TRBJ2-1
size: NA

CDR3: CSVEVGNVYGYTF
DNA: TGCAGCGTTGAAGTCGGGAACGTCTATGGCTACACCTTC
V: TRBV29-1
D: NA
J: TRBJ1-2
size: NA

CDR3: CASSQWEEGSEQFF
DNA: TGCGCCAGCAGCCAATGGGAGGAGGGGAGTGAGCAGTTCTTC
V: TRBV4-3
D: NA
J: TRBJ2-1
size: NA

CDR3: CASSLYHRGRRQPQHF
DNA: TGTGCCAGCAGCTTATACCACAGGGGGCGCAGGCAGCCCCAGCATTTT
V: TRBV11-2
D: TRBD1
J: TRBJ1-5
size: NA

CDR3: CASSQWTGGLNEQFF
DNA: TGTGCCAGCAGCCAATGGACAGGGGGCCTCAATGAGCAGTTCTTC
V: TRBV7-9
D: TRBD1
J: TRBJ2-1
size: NA

CDR3: CASSSGSGELFF
DNA: TGCGCCAGCAGTTCAGGCTCCGGGGAGCTGTTTTTT
V: TRBV4-1
D: NA
J: TRBJ2-2
size: NA

CDR3: CASSLKGPAGDYGYTF
DNA: TGTGCCAGCAGTTTAAAGGGGCCCGCCGGGGACTATGGCTACACCTTC
V: TRBV28
D: NA
J: TRBJ1-2
size: NA

CDR3: CASSLSWNTEAFF
DNA: TGTGCCAGCAGCTTATCATGGAACACTGAAGCTTTCTTT
V: TRBV7-6
D: NA
J: TRBJ1-1
size: medium-sized

CDR3: CASSRTPPGGGITDTQYF
DNA: TGTGCCAGCAGCCGCACGCCCCCTGGGGGGGGGATCACAGATACGCAGTATTTT
V: TRBV28
D: TRBD2
J: TRBJ2-3
size: NA

CDR3: CASSGDRVGDYGYTF
DNA: TGTGCCAGCAGCGGAGACAGGGTCGGGGACTATGGCTACACCTTC
V: TRBV9
D: TRBD1
J: TRBJ1-2
size: NA

CDR3: CASSRTGAHEKLFF
DNA: TGTGCCAGCAGCCGGACAGGGGCTCATGAAAAACTGTTTTTT
V: TRBV7-2
D: TRBD1
J: TRBJ1-4
size: medium-sized

CDR3: CAWNRGVGNEKLFF
DNA: TGTGCCTGGAACCGAGGGGTCGGGAATGAAAAACTGTTTTTT
V: TRBV30
D: NA
J: TRBJ1-4
size: few

CDR3: CASSSGQGTDTQYF
DNA: TGTGCCAGCAGCTCGGGACAGGGCACAGATACGCAGTATTTT
V: TRBV5-6
D: TRBD1
J: TRBJ2-3
size: once

CDR3: CAISAGINPTDTQYF
DNA: TGTGCCATCAGTGCCGGGATAAATCCCACAGATACGCAGTATTTT
V: TRBV10-3
D: NA
J: TRBJ2-3
size: NA

CDR3: CASSLAGYGNTIYF
DNA: TGTGCCAGCAGCTTGGCAGGGTATGGAAACACCATATATTTT
V: TRBV5-5
D: NA
J: TRBJ1-3
size: NA

CDR3: CASSDRQEANEQYF
DNA: TGTGCCAGCAGTGACAGACAGGAGGCCAACGAGCAGTACTTC
V: TRBV6-1
D: NA
J: TRBJ2-7
size: few

CDR3: CASSFWAGELFF
DNA: TGTGCCAGCAGTTTCTGGGCCGGGGAGCTGTTTTTT
V: TRBV27
D: NA
J: TRBJ2-2
size: NA

CDR3: CASSYQGQTTDTQYF
DNA: TGTGCCAGCAGTTACCAGGGACAGACAACAGATACGCAGTATTTT
V: TRBV6-6
D: TRBD1
J: TRBJ2-3
size: NA

CDR3: CASSPGTVESPLHF
DNA: TGTGCCAGCAGCCCTGGGACAGTTGAATCACCCCTCCACTTT
V: TRBV27
D: TRBD1
J: TRBJ1-6
size: NA

CDR3: CASSIDLGTGAYEQYF
DNA: TGTGCCAGTAGTATAGATCTAGGGACAGGAGCCTACGAGCAGTACTTC
V: TRBV19
D: TRBD1
J: TRBJ2-7
size: NA

CDR3: CASSMGLAPEQYF
DNA: TGTGCCAGTAGTATGGGACTAGCTCCCGAGCAGTACTTC
V: TRBV19
D: TRBD2
J: TRBJ2-7
size: few

CDR3: CAWSGSLLAGGPLYEQYF
DNA: TGTGCCTGGAGTGGATCCCTTTTAGCGGGGGGGCCTCTCTACGAGCAGTACTTC
V: TRBV30
D: TRBD2
J: TRBJ2-7
size: NA

CDR3: CASRGETSGLRGQYF
DNA: TGTGCCAGCAGGGGGGAGACTAGCGGTCTCCGCGGGCAGTACTTC
V: TRBV2
D: TRBD2
J: TRBJ2-7
size: medium-sized